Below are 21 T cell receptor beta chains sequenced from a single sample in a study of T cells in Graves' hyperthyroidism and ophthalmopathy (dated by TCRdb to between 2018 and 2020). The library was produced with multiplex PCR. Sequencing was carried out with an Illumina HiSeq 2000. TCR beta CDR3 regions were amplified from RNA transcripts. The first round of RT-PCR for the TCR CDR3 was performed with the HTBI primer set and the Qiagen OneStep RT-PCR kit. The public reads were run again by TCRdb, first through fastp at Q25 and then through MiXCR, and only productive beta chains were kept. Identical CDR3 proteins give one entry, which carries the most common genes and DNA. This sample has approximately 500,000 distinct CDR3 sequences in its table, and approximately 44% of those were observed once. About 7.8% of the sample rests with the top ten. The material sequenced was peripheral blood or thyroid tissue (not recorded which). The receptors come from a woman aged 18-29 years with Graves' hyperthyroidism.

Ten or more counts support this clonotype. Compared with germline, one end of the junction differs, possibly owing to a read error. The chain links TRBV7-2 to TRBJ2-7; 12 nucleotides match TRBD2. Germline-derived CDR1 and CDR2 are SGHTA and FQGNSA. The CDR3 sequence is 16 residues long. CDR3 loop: CASSPPTSGGPYEQYF. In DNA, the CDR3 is TGTGCCAGCAGCCCACCGACTAGCGGGGGCCCCTATGAGCAGTACTTC.

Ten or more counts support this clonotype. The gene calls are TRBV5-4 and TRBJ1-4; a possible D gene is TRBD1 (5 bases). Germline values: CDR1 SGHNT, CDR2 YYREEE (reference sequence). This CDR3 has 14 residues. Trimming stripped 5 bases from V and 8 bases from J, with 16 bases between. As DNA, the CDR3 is TGTGCCAGCAGTCGCGGGACGGAGTTCGAAAAACTGTTTTTT. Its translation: CASSRGTEFEKLFF.

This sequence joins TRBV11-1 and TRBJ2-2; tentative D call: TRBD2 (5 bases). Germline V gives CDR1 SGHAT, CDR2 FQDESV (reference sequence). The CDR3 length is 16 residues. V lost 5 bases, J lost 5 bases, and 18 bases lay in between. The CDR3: CASSVVSEEGTGELFF. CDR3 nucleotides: TGTGCCAGCAGCGTTGTGTCGGAGGAAGGTACCGGGGAGCTGTTTTTT.

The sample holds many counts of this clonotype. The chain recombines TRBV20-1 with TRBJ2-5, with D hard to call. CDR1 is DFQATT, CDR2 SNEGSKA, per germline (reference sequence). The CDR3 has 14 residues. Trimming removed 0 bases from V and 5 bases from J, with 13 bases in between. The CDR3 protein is CSARDLDGGETQYF. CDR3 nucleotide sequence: TGCAGTGCTAGAGACCTCGACGGCGGTGAGACCCAGTACTTC.

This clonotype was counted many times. For the CDR3, the DNA is TGTGCCATCAGTGAGTCGTATAGCAATCAGCCCCAGCATTTT. It is translated as CAISESYSNQPQHF. The chain uses TRBV10-3 and TRBJ1-5; D is ambiguous. The CDR3 covers 14 residues. Per germline, CDR1 ENHRY and CDR2 SYGVKD. V lost 0 bases to trimming and J lost 0 bases, with 3 bases between them.

The CDR3 loop reads CASSPGGGGQGETQYF. CDR3 DNA sequence: TGTGCCAGCAGCCCAGGCGGGGGGGGACAGGGAGAGACCCAGTACTTC. The chain couples TRBV7-2 to TRBJ2-5; possibly TRBD1 or TRBD2 for D (9 bases each). The CDR3 is made up of 16 amino acids. The V gene's germline CDR1 is SGHTA and CDR2 FQGNSA. V was shortened by 5 bases and J by 4 bases, with 20 bases between the two germline ends.

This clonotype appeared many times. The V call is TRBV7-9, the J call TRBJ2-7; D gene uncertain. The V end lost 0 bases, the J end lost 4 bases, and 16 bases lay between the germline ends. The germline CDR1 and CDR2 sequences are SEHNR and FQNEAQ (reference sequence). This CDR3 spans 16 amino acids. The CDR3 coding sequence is TGTGCCAGCAGCTTAGCGGGGTCGGGTTCTAGATACGAGCAGTACTTC. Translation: CASSLAGSGSRYEQYF.

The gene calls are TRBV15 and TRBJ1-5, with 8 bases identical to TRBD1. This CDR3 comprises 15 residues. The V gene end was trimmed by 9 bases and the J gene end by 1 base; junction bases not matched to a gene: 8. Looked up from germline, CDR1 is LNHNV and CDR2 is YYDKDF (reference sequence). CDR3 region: CATSTGARSNQPQHF. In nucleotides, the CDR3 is TGTGCCACATCGACAGGGGCGAGGAGCAATCAGCCCCAGCATTTT.

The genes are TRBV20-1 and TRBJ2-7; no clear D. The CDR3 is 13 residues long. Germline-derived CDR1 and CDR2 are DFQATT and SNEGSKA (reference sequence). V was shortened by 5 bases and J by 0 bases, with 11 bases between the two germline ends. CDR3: CSALPTSSYEQYF. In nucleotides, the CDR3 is TGCAGTGCTCTACCGACAAGCTCCTACGAGCAGTACTTC.

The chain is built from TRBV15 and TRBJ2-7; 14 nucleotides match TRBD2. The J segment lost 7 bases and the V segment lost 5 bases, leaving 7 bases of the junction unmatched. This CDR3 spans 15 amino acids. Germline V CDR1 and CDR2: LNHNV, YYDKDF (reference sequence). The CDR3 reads CATSGTSGSPGEQYF. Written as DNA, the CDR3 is TGTGCCACCAGCGGGACTAGCGGGAGTCCTGGGGAGCAGTACTTC.

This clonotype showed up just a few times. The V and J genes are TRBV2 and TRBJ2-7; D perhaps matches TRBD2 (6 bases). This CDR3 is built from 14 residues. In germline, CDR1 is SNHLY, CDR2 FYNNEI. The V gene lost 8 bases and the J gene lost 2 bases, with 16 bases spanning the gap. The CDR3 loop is CASLLGLPPYEQYF. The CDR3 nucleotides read TGTGCCAGCCTTCTCGGACTACCACCCTACGAGCAGTACTTC.

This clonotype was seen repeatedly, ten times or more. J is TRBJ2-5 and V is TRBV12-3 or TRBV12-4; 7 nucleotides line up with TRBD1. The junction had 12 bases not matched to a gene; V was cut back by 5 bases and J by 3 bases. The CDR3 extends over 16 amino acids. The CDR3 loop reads CASSPIPRTGKETQYF. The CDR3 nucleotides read TGTGCCAGCAGTCCGATCCCCCGGACAGGAAAAGAGACCCAGTACTTC.

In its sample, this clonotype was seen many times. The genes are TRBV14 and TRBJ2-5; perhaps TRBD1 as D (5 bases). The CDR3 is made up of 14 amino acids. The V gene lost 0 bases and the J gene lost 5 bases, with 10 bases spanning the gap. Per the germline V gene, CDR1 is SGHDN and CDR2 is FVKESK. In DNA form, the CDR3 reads TGTGCCAGCAGCCAAGATAGGGGCAGGGAGACCCAGTACTTC. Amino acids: CASSQDRGRETQYF.

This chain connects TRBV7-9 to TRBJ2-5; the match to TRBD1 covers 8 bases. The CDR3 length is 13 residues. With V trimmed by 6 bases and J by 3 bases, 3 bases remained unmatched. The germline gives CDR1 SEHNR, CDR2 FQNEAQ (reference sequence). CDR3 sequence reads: CASRRDRKETQYF. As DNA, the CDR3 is TGTGCCAGCAGGCGGGACAGGAAAGAGACCCAGTACTTC.

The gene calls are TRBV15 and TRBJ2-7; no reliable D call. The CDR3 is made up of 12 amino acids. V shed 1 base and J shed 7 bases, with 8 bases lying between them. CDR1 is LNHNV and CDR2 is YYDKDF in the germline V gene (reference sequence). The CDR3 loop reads CATSRVNHEQYF. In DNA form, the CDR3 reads TGTGCCACCAGCAGAGTTAACCATGAGCAGTACTTC.

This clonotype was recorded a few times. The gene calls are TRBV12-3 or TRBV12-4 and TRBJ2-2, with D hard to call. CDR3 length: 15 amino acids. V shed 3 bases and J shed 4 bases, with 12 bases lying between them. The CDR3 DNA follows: TGTGCCAGCAGTTTCGAGAGGAAGGGCACCGGGGAGCTGTTTTTT. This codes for CASSFERKGTGELFF.

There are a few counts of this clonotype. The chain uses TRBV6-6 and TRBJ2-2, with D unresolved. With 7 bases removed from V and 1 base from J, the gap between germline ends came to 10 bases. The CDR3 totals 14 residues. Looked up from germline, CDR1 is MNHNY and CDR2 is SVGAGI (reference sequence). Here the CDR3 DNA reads TGTGCCAGCACTTATCTGGGGAACACCGGGGAGCTGTTTTTT. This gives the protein CASTYLGNTGELFF.

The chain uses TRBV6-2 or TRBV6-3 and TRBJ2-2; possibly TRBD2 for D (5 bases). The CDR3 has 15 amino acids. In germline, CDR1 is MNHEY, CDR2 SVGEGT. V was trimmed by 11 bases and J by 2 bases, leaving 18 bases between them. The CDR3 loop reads CAAVGGSGNTGELFF. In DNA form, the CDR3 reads TGTGCCGCCGTCGGAGGATCTGGAAACACCGGGGAGCTGTTTTTT.

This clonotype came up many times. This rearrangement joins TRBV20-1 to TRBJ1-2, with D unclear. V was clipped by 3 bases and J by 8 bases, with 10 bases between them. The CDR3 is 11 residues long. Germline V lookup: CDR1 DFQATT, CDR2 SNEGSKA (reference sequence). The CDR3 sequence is CSASYTWGYTF. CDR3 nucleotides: TGCAGTGCTAGTTACACATGGGGCTACACCTTC.

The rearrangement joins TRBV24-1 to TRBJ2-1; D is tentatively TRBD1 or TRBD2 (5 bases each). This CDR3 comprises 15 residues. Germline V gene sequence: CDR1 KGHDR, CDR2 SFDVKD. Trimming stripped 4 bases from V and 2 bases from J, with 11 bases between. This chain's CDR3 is CATSDPRGAYNEQFF. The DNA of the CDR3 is TGTGCCACCAGTGACCCCCGAGGGGCCTACAATGAGCAGTTCTTC.

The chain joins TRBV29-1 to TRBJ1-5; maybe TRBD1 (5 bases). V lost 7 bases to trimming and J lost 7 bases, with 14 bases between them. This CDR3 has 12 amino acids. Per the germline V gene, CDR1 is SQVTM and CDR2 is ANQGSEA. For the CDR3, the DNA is TGCAGCGCCGGGGGGGGGGGGCAGCCCCAGCATTTT. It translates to CSAGGGGQPQHF.